Following are 17 T cell receptor beta chains from one sample sequenced in a study of blood T cells in healthy people across ages. A second about 7 to 12 cycle PCR used barcoded and J-beta primers. TCRdb ran MiXCR on the 5' RACE reads and lists one entry per CDR3 protein. The sample holds 950,000 to 1,200,000 distinct CDR3 sequences, more than 30% seen once. Sequencing input: blood. Receptor source: a young man in good health.

In its sample, this clonotype was seen once. Since a much larger clone is just one base distant, this may be a read error. CDR3 sequence: CSATRGLETQFF. As DNA, the CDR3 is TGCAGTGCCACACGGGGGCTGGAGACCCAGTTCTTC. This chain connects TRBV20-1 to TRBJ2-1; D may correspond to TRBD1 or TRBD2 (6 bases each). CDR3 length: 12 amino acids. CDR1 is DFQATT and CDR2 is SNEGSKA in the germline V gene (reference sequence). The ends were cut back, 6 bases at V and 13 bases at J, with 19 bases in the middle.

Only a few counts were recorded for this clonotype. This rearrangement joins TRBV11-3 to TRBJ1-2; 7 nucleotides match TRBD1. The CDR3 runs 15 residues. Germline V CDR1 and CDR2: SGHNT, YENEEA. J lost 6 bases, V lost 5 bases, and 12 bases had no gene match. The CDR3 sequence: CASSHLAGQWDGYTF. CDR3 coding DNA: TGTGCCAGCAGCCACCTCGCGGGACAGTGGGATGGCTACACCTTC.

CDR3 sequence (DNA): TGTGCCAGCACCGGAATAACGTATTTAACCTACGAGCAGTACTTC. It specifies CASTGITYLTYEQYF. The rearrangement links TRBV6-1 to TRBJ2-7, with no clear D. The CDR3 has 15 residues. V was shortened by 7 bases and J by 2 bases, with 18 bases between the two germline ends. The germline V gene encodes CDR1 MNHNS and CDR2 SASEGT.

For the CDR3, the DNA is TGCGCCAGCAGCTCGGCCCTCCCGACAGACCAGAACTATGGCTACACCTTC. Translated: CASSSALPTDQNYGYTF. This chain links TRBV5-1 with TRBJ1-2, with D maybe TRBD1 (5 bases). The CDR3 has 17 residues. V gave up 3 bases and J gave up 2 bases, with 20 bases separating them. Germline lookup yields CDR1 SGHRS and CDR2 YFSETQ.

This clonotype was seen a few times. This chain joins TRBV9 and TRBJ2-7; 9 bases fit TRBD1. The CDR3 extends over 14 amino acids. CDR1 and CDR2 from the germline V gene are SGDLS and YYNGEE. V shed 3 bases, J shed 5 bases, and the junction held 6 bases outside the gene matches. The CDR3, as DNA: TGTGCCAGCAGCGAGACAGGGGGTAAGAACGAGCAGTACTTC. This encodes CASSETGGKNEQYF.

On this clonotype: One end of the junction is discordant with germline, which a read error may explain. The chain joins TRBV20-1 to TRBJ1-1; unclear D gene. This CDR3 has 16 amino acids. Per the germline V gene, CDR1 is DFQATT and CDR2 is SNEGSKA (reference sequence). The CDR3 region is CSARDVRRPMNTVAFF. The DNA of the CDR3 is TGCAGTGCTAGAGATGTTCGACGGCCCATGAACACTGTAGCTTTCTTT.

This clonotype was counted only a few times. The DNA is left out, because the CDR3 cannot be placed on it with certainty; the CDR3 is given as TCRdb lists it. The chain combines TRBV29-1 with TRBJ2-4; no check of the table's D call, TRBD1, against the DNA was made. Per germline, CDR1 SQVTM and CDR2 ANQGSEA. The CDR3 has 15 residues if both end residues are counted. CDR3 in amino acids: CSVGVGTGFEFAMYF.

The chain combines TRBV20-1 with TRBJ2-1; 9 nucleotides match TRBD2. Germline trimming cut 0 bases from V and 4 bases from J; bases unmatched to any gene: 10. The CDR3 covers 17 residues. The germline V gene encodes CDR1 DFQATT and CDR2 SNEGSKA (reference sequence). CDR3 sequence: CSARDPAGGHVYNEQFF. The CDR3 DNA follows: TGCAGTGCTAGAGATCCGGCGGGGGGGCACGTTTACAATGAGCAGTTCTTC.

This clonotype was picked up a small number of times. The chain is built from TRBV14 and TRBJ1-2; D is uncertain. The CDR3 sequence is 14 residues long. Germline values: CDR1 SGHDN, CDR2 FVKESK. V dropped 4 bases and J dropped 4 bases, with 13 bases sitting between them. In nucleotides, the CDR3 is TGTGCCAGCAGCCCCTTTTCAAGTACCTATGGCTACACCTTC. This codes for CASSPFSSTYGYTF.

This clonotype was seen only once. The chain carries TRBV28 and TRBJ1-1; TRBD1 might be the D (5 bases). The germline gives CDR1 MDHEN, CDR2 SYDVKM. Trimming stripped 7 bases from V and 8 bases from J, with 17 bases between. The CDR3 length is 13 residues. The CDR3, as DNA: TGTGCCAGCATCCGTAGGGGAAGGGGAGAAGCTTTCTTT. Its protein product is CASIRRGRGEAFF.

The chain recombines TRBV20-1 with TRBJ2-3; a weak D match, TRBD1 (5 bases). The germline gives CDR1 DFQATT, CDR2 SNEGSKA (reference sequence). The CDR3 contains 18 residues. V lost 0 bases, J lost 0 bases, and 19 bases lay in between. The CDR3 DNA follows: TGCAGTGCTAGAGATCCCCTAGGTCTGGGGCCAAGCACAGATACGCAGTATTTT. This encodes CSARDPLGLGPSTDTQYF.

The chain joins TRBV20-1 to TRBJ2-1, with 8 bases that match TRBD1. In germline, CDR1 is DFQATT, CDR2 SNEGSKA (reference sequence). This CDR3 has 14 amino acids. V was clipped by 3 bases and J by 9 bases; unmatched bases: 10. CDR3 nucleotides: TGCAGTGCTAGCCCGACAGGGGCAGTAGGTGAGCAGTTCTTC. Protein sequence: CSASPTGAVGEQFF.

This clonotype came up a few times. The chain is built from TRBV11-2 and TRBJ1-1; TRBD1 is a possible D gene (5 bases). V shed 5 bases and J shed 1 base, with 11 bases lying between them. In germline, CDR1 is SGHAT, CDR2 FQNNGV. The CDR3 has 14 amino acids. CDR3 coding DNA: TGTGCCAGCAGCGCAGACAGTGCGAACACTGAAGCTTTCTTT. Translated, it gives CASSADSANTEAFF.

The gene calls are TRBV7-2 and TRBJ2-7; D not resolved. The germline gives CDR1 SGHTA, CDR2 FQGNSA. The CDR3 covers 14 residues. The V and J ends lost 0 bases and 4 bases respectively, with 10 bases between them. CDR3 residues: CASSLAASGYEQYF. CDR3 bases: TGTGCCAGCAGCTTAGCTGCTTCTGGGTACGAGCAGTACTTC.

V is TRBV29-1 and J is TRBJ2-3; TRBD2 matches 7 bases. This CDR3 comprises 14 residues. J was trimmed by 3 bases and V by 4 bases; bases with no gene match: 7. In germline, CDR1 is SQVTM, CDR2 ANQGSEA. CDR3 coding DNA: TGCAGCGTTGTACTAGCCGGGGGGACAGATACGCAGTATTTT. This gives the protein CSVVLAGGTDTQYF.

V is TRBV7-2 and J is TRBJ1-2; D is unclear. V lost 2 bases and J lost 12, with 25 bases in between. The CDR3 spans 16 residues. Germline V gene data show CDR1 as SGHTA and CDR2 as FQGNSA. The CDR3 spells CASSLNVGLRRTPHTF. DNA for the CDR3: TGTGCCAGCAGCTTAAATGTTGGTTTACGCCGAACACCTCACACCTTC. The full variable domain, with the rest looked up from reference TRBV7-2 and TRBJ1-2, is GAGVSQSPSNKVTEKGKDVELRCDPISGHTALYWYRQSLGQGLEFLIYFQGNSAPDKSGLPSDRFSAERTGGSVSTLTIQRTQQEDSAVYLCASSLNVGLRRTPHTFGSGTRLTVV.

This clonotype was observed a few times. The rearrangement joins TRBV20-1 to TRBJ1-1; D gene uncertain. Germline CDR1 DFQATT, CDR2 SNEGSKA (reference sequence). Trimming left V 3 bases short and J 1 base short, with 9 bases between. The CDR3 loop spans 13 amino acids. CDR3 in DNA: TGCAGTGCTAGCAGTACAGCGAACACTGAAGCTTTCTTT. Its translation is CSASSTANTEAFF.